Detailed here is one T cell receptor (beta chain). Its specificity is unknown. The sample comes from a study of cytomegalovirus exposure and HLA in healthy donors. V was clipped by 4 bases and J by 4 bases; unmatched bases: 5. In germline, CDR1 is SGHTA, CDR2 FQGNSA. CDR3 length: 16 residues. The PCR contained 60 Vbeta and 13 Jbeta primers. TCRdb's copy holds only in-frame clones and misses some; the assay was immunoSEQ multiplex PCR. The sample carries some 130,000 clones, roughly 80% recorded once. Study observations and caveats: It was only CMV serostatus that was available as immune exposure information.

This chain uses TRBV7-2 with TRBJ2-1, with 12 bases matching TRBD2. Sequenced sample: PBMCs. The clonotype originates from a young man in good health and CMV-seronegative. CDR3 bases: TGTGCCAGCAGCTCCGGGACTAGCGGGCCTTACAATGAGCAGTTCTTC. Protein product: CASSSGTSGPYNEQFF. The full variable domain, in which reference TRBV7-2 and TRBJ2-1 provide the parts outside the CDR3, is GAGVSQSPSNKVTEKGKDVELRCDPISGHTALYWYRQSLGQGLEFLIYFQGNSAPDKSGLPSDRFSAERTGGSVSTLTIQRTQQEDSAVYLCASSSGTSGPYNEQFFGPGTRLTVL.